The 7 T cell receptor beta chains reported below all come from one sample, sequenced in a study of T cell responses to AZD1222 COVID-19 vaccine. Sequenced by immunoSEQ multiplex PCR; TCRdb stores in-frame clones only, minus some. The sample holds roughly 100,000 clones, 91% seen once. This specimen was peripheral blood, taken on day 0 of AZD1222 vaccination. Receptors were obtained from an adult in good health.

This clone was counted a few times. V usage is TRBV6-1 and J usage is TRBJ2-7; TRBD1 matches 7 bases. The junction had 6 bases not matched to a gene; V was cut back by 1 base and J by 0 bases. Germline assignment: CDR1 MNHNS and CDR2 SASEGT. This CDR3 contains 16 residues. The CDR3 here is CASSEETGTSSYEQYF. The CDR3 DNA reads TGTGCCAGCAGTGAAGAGACAGGGACAAGCTCCTACGAGCAGTACTTC.

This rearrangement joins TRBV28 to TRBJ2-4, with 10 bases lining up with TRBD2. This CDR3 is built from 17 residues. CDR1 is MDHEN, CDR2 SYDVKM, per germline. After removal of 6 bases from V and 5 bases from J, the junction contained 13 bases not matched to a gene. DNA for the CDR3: TGTGCCAGCAGGTCCCAAAGCGGGAGGGGTAGGCAAAACATTCAGTACTTC. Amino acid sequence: CASRSQSGRGRQNIQYF.

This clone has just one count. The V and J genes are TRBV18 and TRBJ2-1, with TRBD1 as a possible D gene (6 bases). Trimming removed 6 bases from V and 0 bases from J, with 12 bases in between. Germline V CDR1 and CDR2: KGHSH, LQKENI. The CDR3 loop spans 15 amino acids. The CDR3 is CASSHRTDSYNEQFF. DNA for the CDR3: TGTGCCAGCTCTCACAGGACAGACTCCTACAATGAGCAGTTCTTC. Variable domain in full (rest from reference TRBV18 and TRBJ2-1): NAGVMQNPRHLVRRRGQEARLRCSPMKGHSHVYWYRQLPEEGLKFMVYLQKENIIDESGMPKERFSAEFPKEGPSILRIQQVVRGDSAAYFCASSHRTDSYNEQFFGPGTRLTVL.

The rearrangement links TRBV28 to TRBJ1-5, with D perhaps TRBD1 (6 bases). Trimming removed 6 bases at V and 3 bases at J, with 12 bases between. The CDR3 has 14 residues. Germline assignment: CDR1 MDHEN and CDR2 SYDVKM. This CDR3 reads CASSLQGVNQPQHF. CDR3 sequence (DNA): TGTGCCAGCAGCTTACAGGGCGTCAATCAGCCCCAGCATTTT.

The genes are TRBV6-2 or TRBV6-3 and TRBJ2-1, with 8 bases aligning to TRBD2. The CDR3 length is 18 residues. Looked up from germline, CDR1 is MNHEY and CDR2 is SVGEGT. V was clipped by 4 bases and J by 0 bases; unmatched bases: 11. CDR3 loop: CASSFDLVSGSSYNEQFF. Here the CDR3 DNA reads TGTGCCAGCAGTTTCGATCTGGTGAGCGGGAGCTCCTACAATGAGCAGTTCTTC.

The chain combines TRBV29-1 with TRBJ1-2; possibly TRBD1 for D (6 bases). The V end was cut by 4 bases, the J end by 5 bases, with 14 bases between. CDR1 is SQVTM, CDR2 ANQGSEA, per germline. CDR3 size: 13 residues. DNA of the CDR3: TGCAGCGTTGGGGGGGCAGGGAGGTATGGCTACACCTTC. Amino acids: CSVGGAGRYGYTF.

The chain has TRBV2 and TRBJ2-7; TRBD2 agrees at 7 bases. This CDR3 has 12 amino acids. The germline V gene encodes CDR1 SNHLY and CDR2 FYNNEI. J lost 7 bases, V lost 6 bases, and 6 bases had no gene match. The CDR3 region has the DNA TGTGCCAGCAGCCCCGGGGGGTTTGAGCAGTACTTC. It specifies CASSPGGFEQYF.